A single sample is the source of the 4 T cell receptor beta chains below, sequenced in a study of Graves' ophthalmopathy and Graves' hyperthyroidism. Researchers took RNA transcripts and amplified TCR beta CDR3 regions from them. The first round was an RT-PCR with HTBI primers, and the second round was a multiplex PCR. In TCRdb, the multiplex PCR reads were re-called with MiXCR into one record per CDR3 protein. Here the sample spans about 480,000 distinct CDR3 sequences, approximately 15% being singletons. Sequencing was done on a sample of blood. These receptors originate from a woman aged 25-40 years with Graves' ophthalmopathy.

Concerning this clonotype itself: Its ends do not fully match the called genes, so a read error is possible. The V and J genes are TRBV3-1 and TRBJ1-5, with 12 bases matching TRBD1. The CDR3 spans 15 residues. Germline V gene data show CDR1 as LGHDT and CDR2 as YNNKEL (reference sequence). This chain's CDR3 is CANSQGTGGSQPQHF. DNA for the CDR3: TGTGCCAACAGCCAAGGGACAGGGGGCAGTCAGCCCCAGCATTTT.

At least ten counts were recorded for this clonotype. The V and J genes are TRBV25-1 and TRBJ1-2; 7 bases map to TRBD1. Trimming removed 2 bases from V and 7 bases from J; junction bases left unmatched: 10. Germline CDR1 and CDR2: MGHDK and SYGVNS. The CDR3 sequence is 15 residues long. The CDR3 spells CASSEADRVLSGYTF. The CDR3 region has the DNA TGTGCCAGCAGTGAAGCAGACAGGGTGCTGAGTGGCTACACCTTC.

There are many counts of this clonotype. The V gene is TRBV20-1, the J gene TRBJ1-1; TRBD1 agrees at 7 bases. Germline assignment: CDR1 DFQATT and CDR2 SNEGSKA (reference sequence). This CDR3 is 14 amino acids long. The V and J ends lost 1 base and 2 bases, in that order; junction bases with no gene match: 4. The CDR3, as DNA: TGCAGTGCTAGAGCCGGGGACAGAAACACTGAAGCTTTCTTT. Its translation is CSARAGDRNTEAFF.

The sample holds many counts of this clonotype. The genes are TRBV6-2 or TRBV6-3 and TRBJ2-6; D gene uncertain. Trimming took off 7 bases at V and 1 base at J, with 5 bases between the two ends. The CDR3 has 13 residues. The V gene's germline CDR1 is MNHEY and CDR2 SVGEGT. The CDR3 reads CASMESGANVLTF. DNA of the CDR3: TGTGCCAGCATGGAATCTGGGGCCAACGTCCTGACTTTC.